What follows are 4 T cell receptor beta chains derived from one specimen sequenced in a study of OX40 agonist ivuxolimab in advanced cancers. Only in-frame clones appear in the TCRdb table, and some are missing; sequencing was by immunoSEQ multiplex PCR. The table shows around 30,000 clones, with roughly 89% occurring only once. Sequences were derived from CD4+ or CD8+ T cells sorted from blood, sampled in a trial of the OX40 agonist ivuxolimab. Receptors originate from an adult with an advanced solid tumor such as melanoma, head and neck, liver or kidney cancer.

The CDR3 loop is CASTQTGGLGGDTQYF. CDR3 coding DNA: TGCGCCAGCACCCAGACAGGGGGCCTCGGTGGAGATACGCAGTATTTT. The rearrangement joins TRBV5-1 to TRBJ2-3; 10 bases are shared with TRBD1. Losses at the gene ends were 6 bases for V and 5 bases for J; bases not matched to a gene: 12. CDR1 is SGHRS, CDR2 YFSETQ, per germline. The CDR3 sequence is 16 residues long.

V gene TRBV7-8 combines with J gene TRBJ2-3; D is unclear. The CDR3 contains 14 residues. Germline CDR1 SGHVS, CDR2 FQNEAQ. V lost 3 bases and J 1 base, leaving 8 bases between the germline ends. The CDR3 coding sequence is TGTGCCAGCAGCTTTGGTACAGGCACAGATACGCAGTATTTT. This encodes CASSFGTGTDTQYF.

This clone was recorded once. This sequence joins TRBV6-6 and TRBJ1-1; D may be TRBD1 (5 bases). The CDR3 totals 15 residues. Germline V CDR1 and CDR2: MNHNY, SVGAGI (reference sequence). Between the trimmed V and J ends, which lost 0 bases and 5 bases, there was a span of 13 bases. CDR3 nucleotides: TGTGCCAGCAGTTACTCGCGGCAGGGAAGGACTGAAGCTTTCTTT. It is translated as CASSYSRQGRTEAFF.

The gene calls are TRBV9 and TRBJ2-3; TRBD2 matches at 15 bases. Per germline, CDR1 SGDLS and CDR2 YYNGEE. The CDR3 length is 16 residues. The V segment lost 4 bases and the J segment 4 bases; nucleotides outside the gene matches: 4. In nucleotides, the CDR3 is TGTGCCAGCAGCATAGGACTAGCGGGAGGGTCAGATACGCAGTATTTT. Protein product: CASSIGLAGGSDTQYF.